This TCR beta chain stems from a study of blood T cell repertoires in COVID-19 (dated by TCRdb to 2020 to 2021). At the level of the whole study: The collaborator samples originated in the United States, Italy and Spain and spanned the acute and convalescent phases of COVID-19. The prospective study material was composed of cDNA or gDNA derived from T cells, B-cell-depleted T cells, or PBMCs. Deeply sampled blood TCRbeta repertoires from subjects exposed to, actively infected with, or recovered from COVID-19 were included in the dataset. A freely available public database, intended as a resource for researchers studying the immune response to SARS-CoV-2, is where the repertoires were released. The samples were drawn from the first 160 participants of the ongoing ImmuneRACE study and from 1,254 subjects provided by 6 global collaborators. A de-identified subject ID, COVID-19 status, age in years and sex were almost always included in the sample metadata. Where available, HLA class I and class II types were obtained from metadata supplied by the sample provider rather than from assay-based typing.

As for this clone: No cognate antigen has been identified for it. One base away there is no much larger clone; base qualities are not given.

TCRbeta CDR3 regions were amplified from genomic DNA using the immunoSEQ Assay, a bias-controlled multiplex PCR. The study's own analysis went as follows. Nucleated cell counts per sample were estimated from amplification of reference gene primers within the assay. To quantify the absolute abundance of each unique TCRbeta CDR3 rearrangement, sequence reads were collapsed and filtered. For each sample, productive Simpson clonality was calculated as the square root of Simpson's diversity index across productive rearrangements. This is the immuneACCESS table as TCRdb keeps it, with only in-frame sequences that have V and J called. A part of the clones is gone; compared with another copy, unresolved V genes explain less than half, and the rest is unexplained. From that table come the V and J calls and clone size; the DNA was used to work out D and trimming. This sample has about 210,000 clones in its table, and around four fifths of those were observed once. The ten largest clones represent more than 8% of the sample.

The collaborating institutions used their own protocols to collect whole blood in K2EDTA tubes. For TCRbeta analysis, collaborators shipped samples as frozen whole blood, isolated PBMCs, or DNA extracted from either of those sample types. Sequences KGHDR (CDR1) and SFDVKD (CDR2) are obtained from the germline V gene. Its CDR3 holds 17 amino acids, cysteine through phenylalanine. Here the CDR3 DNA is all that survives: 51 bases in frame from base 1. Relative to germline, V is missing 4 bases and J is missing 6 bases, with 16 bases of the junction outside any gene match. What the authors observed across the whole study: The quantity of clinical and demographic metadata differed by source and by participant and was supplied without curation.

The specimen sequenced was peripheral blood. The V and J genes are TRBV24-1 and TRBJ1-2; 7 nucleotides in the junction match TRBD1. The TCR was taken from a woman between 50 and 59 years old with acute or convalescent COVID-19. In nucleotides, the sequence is TGTGCCACCAGTGACAAATCGCGGGAGGGGGCAGGGGATGGCTACACCTTC. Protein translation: CATSDKSREGAGDGYTF.